Listed here are 4 T cell receptor beta chains from one sample, sequenced in a study of T cells in Graves' hyperthyroidism and ophthalmopathy. Amplification of TCR beta CDR3 regions was performed using RNA transcripts as template. During a first-round RT-PCR of the TCR CDR3, the HTBI primer set was used. TCRdb re-analysed the multiplex PCR reads in MiXCR, keeping a single row per CDR3 protein. This table holds some 250,000 distinct CDR3 sequences, 13% to 15% found once. Material: blood. These receptors all stem from a woman in her forties with Graves' hyperthyroidism that later progressed to Graves' ophthalmopathy.

This clonotype was seen repeatedly, ten times or more. The V and J genes are TRBV5-1 and TRBJ2-7; 7 nucleotides align to TRBD1. Germline assignment: CDR1 SGHRS and CDR2 YFSETQ. V was clipped by 1 base and J by 2 bases; unmatched bases: 3. The CDR3 covers 14 residues. CDR3 nucleotide sequence: TGCGCCAGCAGCTTGACAGGGGACGCCTACGAGCAGTACTTC. It specifies CASSLTGDAYEQYF.

The chain carries TRBV7-9 and TRBJ1-1; D is unclear. This CDR3 is 14 amino acids long. The V gene's germline CDR1 is SEHNR and CDR2 FQNEAQ (reference sequence). V lost 2 bases and J 3 bases, leaving 10 bases between the germline ends. The CDR3 coding sequence is TGTGCCAGCAGCTTAAGAAGCTCGGACACTGAAGCTTTCTTT. This encodes CASSLRSSDTEAFF.

This clonotype was found once. The chain combines TRBV2 with TRBJ1-5; D call uncertain. This CDR3 is 14 amino acids long. The V end was cut by 5 bases, the J end by 6 bases, with 14 bases between. The V gene's germline CDR1 is SNHLY and CDR2 FYNNEI. The CDR3 DNA reads as TGTGCCAGCAGTCCCCTGGAGCGAGTTCAGCCCCAGCATTTT. Translating gives CASSPLERVQPQHF.

On this clonotype: One base away lies a much larger clone, so this may be a sequencing read error. This chain links TRBV9 with TRBJ2-3; D is undetermined. The CDR3 spans 14 residues. Germline V lookup: CDR1 SGDLS, CDR2 YYNGEE. The CDR3 DNA reads TGTGCCGGCAGCCAAGTTACGTCCACAGATACGCAGTATTTT. It yields the protein CAGSQVTSTDTQYF.